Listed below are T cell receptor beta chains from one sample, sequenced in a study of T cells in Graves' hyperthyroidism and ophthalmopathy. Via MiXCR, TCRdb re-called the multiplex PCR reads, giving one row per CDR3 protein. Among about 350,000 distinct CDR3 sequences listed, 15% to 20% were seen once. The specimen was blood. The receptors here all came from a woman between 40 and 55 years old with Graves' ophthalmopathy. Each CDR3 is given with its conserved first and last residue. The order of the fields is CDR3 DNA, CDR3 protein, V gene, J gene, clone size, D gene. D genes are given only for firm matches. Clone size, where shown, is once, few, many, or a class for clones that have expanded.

CDR3nt: TGTGCCAGCAGGGTCGGTGGAGGAGATACGCAGTATTTT
CDR3aa: CASRVGGGDTQYF
v_gene: TRBV28
j_gene: TRBJ2-3
abundance: many
d_gene: NA

CDR3nt: TGTGCCAGCAGTGGTATTGGGGGGAGAGTCAAAAACATTCAGTACTTC
CDR3aa: CASSGIGGRVKNIQYF
v_gene: TRBV2
j_gene: TRBJ2-4
abundance: many
d_gene: NA

CDR3nt: TGTGCCAGCAGTTACTCAAGGAACAACTATGGCTACACCTTC
CDR3aa: CASSYSRNNYGYTF
v_gene: TRBV6-2/TRBV6-3
j_gene: TRBJ1-2
abundance: NA
d_gene: NA

CDR3nt: TGCGCCAGCAGCTTGGGGGGGGTGGACTACGAGCAGCACTTC
CDR3aa: CASSLGGVDYEQHF
v_gene: TRBV5-1
j_gene: TRBJ2-7
abundance: few
d_gene: NA

CDR3nt: TGTGCCAGCAGCTTAGGCACCCCCAGAGGAGAGACCCAGTACTTC
CDR3aa: CASSLGTPRGETQYF
v_gene: TRBV7-9
j_gene: TRBJ2-5
abundance: NA
d_gene: NA

CDR3nt: TGTGCCAGCCTCGAGACTAGTAGGTTCCAAGAGACCCAGTACTTC
CDR3aa: CASLETSRFQETQYF
v_gene: TRBV28
j_gene: TRBJ2-5
abundance: NA
d_gene: NA

CDR3nt: TGTGCCAGCAGTGAATGGGCGGGAGGGCTCGACGAGCAGTACTTC
CDR3aa: CASSEWAGGLDEQYF
v_gene: TRBV6-1
j_gene: TRBJ2-7
abundance: many
d_gene: TRBD2

CDR3nt: TGTGCCAGCAGTTTTCCTGGGACTCGCAGAGAGACCCAGTACTTC
CDR3aa: CASSFPGTRRETQYF
v_gene: TRBV12-3/TRBV12-4
j_gene: TRBJ2-5
abundance: NA
d_gene: NA

CDR3nt: TGCAGCGCTATGGACCCTAGCTCCTACGAGCAGTACTTC
CDR3aa: CSAMDPSSYEQYF
v_gene: TRBV29-1
j_gene: TRBJ2-7
abundance: many
d_gene: NA

CDR3nt: TGTGCCAGCAGTTGGACTAGCGGGAGTGGAGAGACCCAGTACTTC
CDR3aa: CASSWTSGSGETQYF
v_gene: TRBV6-2/TRBV6-3
j_gene: TRBJ2-5
abundance: many
d_gene: TRBD2

CDR3nt: TGTGCCAGCAGCTTTCAGGCAGACGAGCAGTACTTC
CDR3aa: CASSFQADEQYF
v_gene: TRBV13
j_gene: TRBJ2-7
abundance: few
d_gene: NA

CDR3nt: TGTGCCAGCATCGTCAGAGATAATTCACCCCTCCACTTT
CDR3aa: CASIVRDNSPLHF
v_gene: TRBV6-1
j_gene: TRBJ1-6
abundance: many
d_gene: NA

CDR3nt: TGTGCCACCACGGCCACGGACCTCTACGAGCAGTACTTC
CDR3aa: CATTATDLYEQYF
v_gene: TRBV10-3
j_gene: TRBJ2-7
abundance: many
d_gene: NA

CDR3nt: TGTGCCAGCAGTTCCGGGACAGATAATTCACCCCTCCACTTT
CDR3aa: CASSSGTDNSPLHF
v_gene: TRBV12-3/TRBV12-4
j_gene: TRBJ1-6
abundance: many
d_gene: TRBD1

CDR3nt: TGTGCCAGCAGTCGGACTAGCGGGATACACTACGGGCAGTACTTC
CDR3aa: CASSRTSGIHYGQYF
v_gene: TRBV6-2/TRBV6-3
j_gene: TRBJ2-7
abundance: many
d_gene: TRBD2

CDR3nt: TGTGCCAGCAGCCCTAACCTCCCGACTAGCGGCTCCTACGAGCAGTACTTC
CDR3aa: CASSPNLPTSGSYEQYF
v_gene: TRBV11-1
j_gene: TRBJ2-7
abundance: many
d_gene: TRBD2

CDR3nt: TGTGCCAGCCGGGTGGGGAAATCTGGAAACACCATATATTTT
CDR3aa: CASRVGKSGNTIYF
v_gene: TRBV28
j_gene: TRBJ1-3
abundance: many
d_gene: NA

CDR3nt: TGTGCCAGCAGCTTAGATGGCAGGGAGACCCAGTACTTC
CDR3aa: CASSLDGRETQYF
v_gene: TRBV7-8
j_gene: TRBJ2-5
abundance: many
d_gene: NA

CDR3nt: TGTGCCAGTTTAAACAGGGTTACCTACGAGCAGTACTTC
CDR3aa: CASLNRVTYEQYF
v_gene: TRBV19
j_gene: TRBJ2-7
abundance: many
d_gene: NA

CDR3nt: TGTGCCAGCAGTGATTGGAGGGGTCAGCCCCAGCATTTT
CDR3aa: CASSDWRGQPQHF
v_gene: TRBV6-1
j_gene: TRBJ1-5
abundance: NA
d_gene: NA

CDR3nt: TGTGCCAGCGGGAGGACGAACACCGGGGAGCTGTCTTTT
CDR3aa: CASGRTNTGELSF
v_gene: TRBV6-1
j_gene: TRBJ2-2
abundance: many
d_gene: NA

CDR3nt: TGTGCCAGCAGCTTGGGAGGGACTCCCCAAGAGACCCAGTACTTC
CDR3aa: CASSLGGTPQETQYF
v_gene: TRBV7-2
j_gene: TRBJ2-5
abundance: many
d_gene: TRBD2

CDR3nt: TGTGCCAGCAGTTTGATCTCTGACACTGAAGCTTTCTTT
CDR3aa: CASSLISDTEAFF
v_gene: TRBV12-3/TRBV12-4
j_gene: TRBJ1-1
abundance: once
d_gene: NA

CDR3nt: TGTGCCAGCAGCCAAAGACGGGGTGCTTACTACGAGCAGTACTTC
CDR3aa: CASSQRRGAYYEQYF
v_gene: TRBV16
j_gene: TRBJ2-7
abundance: many
d_gene: NA

CDR3nt: TGTGCCAGCAGTCAGGACAGGGGGCCAGATACGCAGTATTTT
CDR3aa: CASSQDRGPDTQYF
v_gene: TRBV27
j_gene: TRBJ2-3
abundance: many
d_gene: TRBD1

CDR3nt: TGCGCCAGCAGCCCAGGGGCCTTCAACGAGCAGTACTTC
CDR3aa: CASSPGAFNEQYF
v_gene: TRBV5-1
j_gene: TRBJ2-7
abundance: NA
d_gene: NA

CDR3nt: TGTGCCAGCAGTCTCGGGGGGACGGGGTGGACTGAAGCTTTCTTT
CDR3aa: CASSLGGTGWTEAFF
v_gene: TRBV6-1
j_gene: TRBJ1-1
abundance: NA
d_gene: NA

CDR3nt: TGTGCCAGCAGTGAGCGAGCGGGATTCTACGAGCAGTACTTC
CDR3aa: CASSERAGFYEQYF
v_gene: TRBV2
j_gene: TRBJ2-7
abundance: many
d_gene: TRBD2

CDR3nt: TGTGCCAGCAGTTACCTCCCTTCGGGGGGGTCTAACTATGGCTACACCTTC
CDR3aa: CASSYLPSGGSNYGYTF
v_gene: TRBV6-5
j_gene: TRBJ1-2
abundance: many
d_gene: NA

CDR3nt: TGTGCCAGCAGTTTAGACACCAATTCTGGAAACACCATATATTTT
CDR3aa: CASSLDTNSGNTIYF
v_gene: TRBV12-3/TRBV12-4
j_gene: TRBJ1-3
abundance: many
d_gene: NA

CDR3nt: TGTGCCACCAGCAGAGATGGCCTAGCGGCGAACACTGAAGCTTGCTTT
CDR3aa: CATSRDGLAANTEACF
v_gene: TRBV15
j_gene: TRBJ1-1
abundance: NA
d_gene: NA